Shown below are 7 T cell receptor beta chains from a single sample sequenced in a study of blood T cell repertoires in COVID-19. Profiling relied on immunoSEQ multiplex PCR, and the TCRdb table lists in-frame clones only, not all of them. Of about 260,000 clones listed, 85% to 90% are singletons. The sequenced material came from peripheral blood. These receptors all stem from a man younger than 35 with active or convalescent COVID-19.

V and J are TRBV4-3 and TRBJ1-2; TRBD1 aligns across 8 bases. Looked up from germline, CDR1 is LGHNA and CDR2 is YSLEER. V lost 4 bases, J lost 8 bases, and 15 bases stayed unmatched. This CDR3 contains 16 residues. The DNA for the CDR3 is TGCGCCAGCAGCCGCAGGCTAGGACAGGGTGTAGACGGCTACACCTTC. Protein: CASSRRLGQGVDGYTF.

V is TRBV10-2 and J is TRBJ1-1; tentatively, D is TRBD1 (5 bases). Germline values: CDR1 WSHSY, CDR2 SAAADI. The CDR3 is 13 amino acids. V lost 5 bases and J 1 base, leaving 8 bases between the germline ends. DNA of the CDR3: TGCGCCAGCAGTTCACAGGAGAACACTGAAGCTTTCTTT. Amino acid sequence: CASSSQENTEAFF.

This clone was recorded a few times. V gene TRBV14 combines with J gene TRBJ1-1; unclear D gene. The germline V gene encodes CDR1 SGHDN and CDR2 FVKESK. The CDR3 is made up of 13 amino acids. V was pared by 3 bases and J by 6 bases, with 11 bases between. The CDR3 DNA sequence: TGTGCCAGCAGCCATTCAGAAACCTCTGAAGCTTTCTTT. Its protein is CASSHSETSEAFF.

This clone was seen a handful of times. This chain uses TRBV10-3 with TRBJ1-2; 7 positions agree with TRBD1. Trimming took 0 bases from V and 1 from J; bases not matched to a gene: 8. Germline values: CDR1 ENHRY, CDR2 SYGVKD. The CDR3 extends over 17 amino acids. The CDR3 reads CAISESGDRDINYGYTF. CDR3 nucleotide sequence: TGTGCCATCAGTGAGTCCGGAGACAGGGATATTAACTATGGCTACACCTTC.

V usage is TRBV5-1 and J usage is TRBJ2-2; weak D call: TRBD1 (6 bases). Trimming took 4 bases from V and 1 from J, leaving 8 bases between them. Germline assignment: CDR1 SGHRS and CDR2 YFSETQ. This CDR3 contains 14 residues. Here the CDR3 DNA reads TGCGCCAGCAGCATGACAGGGAACACCGGGGAGCTGTTTTTT. Translation: CASSMTGNTGELFF.

This clone came up a few times. The chain carries TRBV6-5 and TRBJ1-5, with D uncertain. The CDR3 sequence is 14 residues long. V lost 6 bases and J lost 0, with 9 bases in between. The V gene's germline CDR1 is MNHEY and CDR2 SVGAGI. CDR3 sequence reads: CASSEIHSNQPQHF. For the CDR3, the DNA is TGTGCCAGCAGCGAGATTCATAGCAATCAGCCCCAGCATTTT.

This sequence joins TRBV6-2 or TRBV6-3 and TRBJ2-7, with 10 positions matching TRBD1. This CDR3 spans 17 amino acids. V lost 0 bases to trimming and J lost 3 bases; unmatched junction nucleotides: 8. Germline CDR1 is MNHEY and CDR2 is SVGEGT. CDR3 amino acids: CASSYSSTGGLNYEQYF. CDR3 bases: TGTGCCAGCAGTTACTCTTCGACAGGGGGCTTGAACTACGAGCAGTACTTC.